The rows below give T cell receptor beta chains drawn from one sample of a study of regulatory T cells in long-lasting Graves disease. From the multiplex PCR reads, TCRdb called clonotypes with MiXCR, one entry per CDR3 protein. The sample lists around 400,000 distinct CDR3 sequences; approximately 23% were seen once. The material was peripheral blood mononuclear cells (PBMCs), obtained when the disease was refractory, from a patient treated with antithyroid drugs. The source is a woman aged 40 to 55 with Graves disease. The CDR3 runs from the conserved cysteine through the conserved F or W. The order of the fields is clone size, V gene, D gene, J gene, CDR3 length, CDR3 protein, CDR3 DNA. A D gene is named only where the DNA matches it firmly. The listing skips clone size in some rows; elsewhere it reads once, few, many or a size class.

>many|TRBV12-3/TRBV12-4|TRBD1|TRBJ1-5|15
CASSFQDRVNQPQHF
TGTGCCAGCAGTTTCCAGGACAGGGTGAATCAGCCCCAGCATTTT
>many|TRBV28|-|TRBJ1-1|13
CATYQKRNTEAFF
TGTGCCACCTATCAGAAAAGGAACACTGAAGCTTTCTTT
>many|TRBV29-1|-|TRBJ2-7|14
CSAQRDGVLSEQYF
TGCAGCGCACAACGGGACGGCGTTCTATCCGAGCAGTACTTC
>many|TRBV28|-|TRBJ2-5|13
CASGNRLQETQYF
TGTGCCAGCGGGAATCGGCTCCAAGAGACCCAGTACTTC
>many|TRBV29-1|-|TRBJ2-5|14
CSAGSTGGGETQYF
TGCAGCGCCGGTTCGACGGGCGGCGGGGAGACCCAGTACTTC
>few|TRBV27|-|TRBJ2-5|12
CASPRGQETQYF
TGTGCCAGCCCCAGGGGTCAAGAGACCCAGTACTTC
>-|TRBV5-1|-|TRBJ1-1|16
CASSLAAGEWNTEAFF
TGCGCCAGCAGCTTGGCGGCAGGGGAGTGGAACACTGAAGCTTTCTTT
>many|TRBV20-1|-|TRBJ1-5|15
CSASPGTSSNQPQHF
TGCAGTGCTAGCCCAGGGACGAGTAGCAATCAGCCCCAGCATTTT
>many|TRBV11-2|-|TRBJ1-1|14
CASSGTGVNTEAFF
TGTGCCAGCAGCGGAACCGGGGTGAACACTGAAGCTTTCTTT
>-|TRBV6-2/TRBV6-3|-|TRBJ2-2|15
CASSYSVGWSGELFF
TGTGCCAGCAGTTACTCTGTTGGCTGGTCGGGGGAGCTGTTTTTT
>few|TRBV4-1|-|TRBJ1-4|14
CASRPSPGNEKLFF
TGCGCCAGCAGGCCGAGTCCGGGGAACGAAAAACTGTTTTTT
>many|TRBV28|-|TRBJ1-6|24
CASSYRSLRADGPPKGSYNSPLHF
TGTGCCAGCAGTTACCGAAGCCTTCGCGCTGACGGGCCGCCGAAAGGCTCCTATAATTCACCCCTCCACTTT
>-|TRBV25-1|-|TRBJ2-5|15
CAGSDLGYAGETQYF
TGTGCCGGCAGTGACCTCGGGTACGCTGGAGAGACCCAGTACTTC
>few|TRBV7-9|TRBD2|TRBJ2-7|15
CASSFGLADSYEQYF
TGTGCCAGCAGCTTTGGACTAGCGGATTCCTACGAGCAGTACTTC